One and the same sample provided the 31 T cell receptor beta chains below, sequenced in a study of T cell changes during pregnancy in multiple sclerosis. Sequencing used immunoSEQ multiplex PCR; TCRdb keeps in-frame clones, though not all of them. Of more than 65,000 clones in the sample, 75% to 90% were seen once. Source: peripheral blood, taken after pregnancy. The receptor source for this set is a female donor in good health, enrolled as a control in a pregnancy study.

V usage is TRBV7-8 and J usage is TRBJ2-4; a possible D gene is TRBD2 (6 bases). The CDR3 has 13 amino acids. From germline, CDR1 is SGHVS and CDR2 FQNEAQ. With 5 bases removed from V and 13 bases from J, the gap between germline ends came to 18 bases. CDR3 amino acids: CASSQDPGGAQYF. In DNA form, the CDR3 reads TGTGCCAGCAGCCAGGACCCCGGCGGGGCCCAGTACTTC.

This clone was seen once. The chain has TRBV7-9 and TRBJ1-2, with D perhaps TRBD1 (5 bases). V was trimmed by 4 bases and J by 0 bases, leaving 12 bases between them. Germline-derived CDR1 and CDR2 are SEHNR and FQNEAQ (reference sequence). This CDR3 is 15 amino acids long. In DNA form, the CDR3 reads TGTGCCAGCAGCTGGTCGGCAGGGTCTAACTATGGCTACACCTTC. Translation gives CASSWSAGSNYGYTF.

The chain is built from TRBV7-9 and TRBJ2-7; 11 positions match TRBD2. Germline assignment: CDR1 SEHNR and CDR2 FQNEAQ (reference sequence). The CDR3 sequence is 15 residues long. The trim removed 5 bases at V and 5 bases at J, leaving 8 bases unmatched. As DNA, the CDR3 is TGTGCCAGCAGCGCGCCGGGGACTAGCGGCCACGAGCAGTACTTC. Encoded protein: CASSAPGTSGHEQYF.

This sequence joins TRBV7-2 and TRBJ2-3; 7 nucleotides line up with TRBD2. V was pared by 4 bases and J by 3 bases, with 7 bases of the junction left unmatched. The CDR3 has 15 residues. Germline CDR1 reads SGHTA; CDR2 reads FQGNSA. The CDR3 here is CASSSRGVGTDTQYF. Written as DNA, the CDR3 is TGTGCCAGCAGCTCCCGGGGGGTTGGTACAGATACGCAGTATTTT.

This clone was seen a single time. The chain recombines TRBV5-4 with TRBJ2-2; TRBD2 is a possible D gene (5 bases). The CDR3 has 13 residues. V was pared by 3 bases and J by 4 bases, with 7 bases between. Germline assignment: CDR1 SGHNT and CDR2 YYREEE (reference sequence). The CDR3 spells CASSSRATGELFF. The CDR3 nucleotides read TGTGCCAGCAGCTCGAGGGCCACCGGGGAGCTGTTTTTT. Filled out from reference TRBV5-4 and TRBJ2-2, the complete variable domain reads ETGVTQSPTHLIKTRGQQVTLRCSSQSGHNTVSWYQQALGQGPQFIFQYYREEENGRGNFPPRFSGLQFPNYSSELNVNALELDDSALYLCASSSRATGELFFGEGSRLTVL.

This clone has more than one count but fewer than ten. The J gene is TRBJ1-1, the V gene TRBV5-4; D is possibly TRBD1 (5 bases). Looked up from germline, CDR1 is SGHNT and CDR2 is YYREEE (reference sequence). This CDR3 contains 14 residues. Trimming pared 0 bases from V and 2 bases from J, leaving 8 bases between. The CDR3 sequence: CASSLAGTNTEAFF. CDR3 sequence (DNA): TGTGCCAGCAGCTTGGCAGGGACTAACACTGAAGCTTTCTTT.

This chain uses TRBV5-4 with TRBJ1-4; TRBD1 agrees at 7 bases. The trim removed 6 bases at V and 4 bases at J, leaving 6 bases unmatched. Germline-derived CDR1 and CDR2 are SGHNT and YYREEE (reference sequence). This CDR3 region has 14 residues. CDR3 coding DNA: TGTGCCAGCAACTCAGGGGGATTTAATGAAAAACTGTTTTTT. Protein: CASNSGGFNEKLFF.

J is TRBJ1-5 and V is TRBV19; 9 bases are a match to TRBD1. The germline V gene encodes CDR1 LNHDA and CDR2 SQIVND (reference sequence). This CDR3 comprises 16 residues. V shed 3 bases and J 2 bases; nucleotides not matched to a gene: 5. CDR3 protein: CASSIGTGFGNQPQHF. The CDR3 bases are TGTGCCAGTAGTATCGGGACAGGGTTCGGCAATCAGCCCCAGCATTTT.

The chain uses TRBV29-1 and TRBJ2-1; the D gene is possibly TRBD2 (6 bases). The CDR3 runs 14 residues. The germline CDR1 and CDR2 sequences are SQVTM and ANQGSEA. V was clipped by 2 bases and J by 6 bases, with 14 bases between them. The CDR3 reads CSVEPRERSNEQFF. CDR3 nucleotides: TGCAGCGTTGAACCTCGGGAGCGTTCCAATGAGCAGTTCTTC.

The chain couples TRBV5-1 to TRBJ2-3; 8 nucleotides line up with TRBD2. Germline loops: CDR1 SGHRS, CDR2 YFSETQ. J was trimmed by 4 bases and V by 7 bases; bases with no gene match: 14. The CDR3 extends over 16 amino acids. The CDR3 DNA sequence: TGCGCCAGCTCCTCAGGGGCGGGAGGACCTTCAGATACGCAGTATTTT. It specifies CASSSGAGGPSDTQYF.

V is TRBV29-1 and J is TRBJ2-2; TRBD1 matches 7 bases. The J segment lost 0 bases and the V segment lost 1 base, leaving 8 bases of the junction unmatched. The CDR3 is 17 residues long. CDR1 is SQVTM and CDR2 is ANQGSEA in the germline V gene. The CDR3 loop is CSVEGPGGGANTGELFF. CDR3 coding DNA: TGCAGCGTTGAAGGGCCAGGGGGTGGCGCGAACACCGGGGAGCTGTTTTTT.

The chain joins TRBV7-9 to TRBJ2-7, with 10 bases identical to TRBD2. Germline loops: CDR1 SEHNR, CDR2 FQNEAQ (reference sequence). The CDR3 is made up of 15 amino acids. Germline trimming cut 5 bases from V and 2 bases from J; bases unmatched to any gene: 6. The CDR3 sequence: CASSPWTSGTYEQYF. The CDR3 DNA is TGTGCCAGCAGCCCGTGGACTAGCGGAACCTACGAGCAGTACTTC.

This clone turned up a few times. J is TRBJ1-2 and V is TRBV7-8, with 9 bases fitting TRBD1. The trim removed 5 bases at V and 8 bases at J, leaving 15 bases unmatched. Germline CDR1 reads SGHVS; CDR2 reads FQNEAQ. The CDR3 is made up of 16 amino acids. CDR3 sequence (DNA): TGTGCCAGCAGCCCCCAAATCAGGGACAGGGTAGGCGGCTACACCTTC. The encoded protein is CASSPQIRDRVGGYTF.

This chain links TRBV27 with TRBJ1-2; no clear D gene. Germline V CDR1 and CDR2: MNHEY, SMNVEV (reference sequence). V was trimmed by 7 bases and J by 7 bases, leaving 19 bases between them. The CDR3 consists of 14 residues. The CDR3 region has the DNA TGTGCCAGCAAAATACAGACCGGGGTAGGTGGCTACACCTTC. It encodes CASKIQTGVGGYTF.

The chain uses TRBV11-2 and TRBJ2-7; TRBD1 matches at 7 bases. The CDR3 runs 13 residues. J was trimmed by 4 bases and V by 5 bases; bases with no gene match: 5. Looked up from germline, CDR1 is SGHAT and CDR2 is FQNNGV. The CDR3 reads CASSQQGSYEQYF. The CDR3 bases are TGTGCCAGCAGCCAACAGGGGTCATACGAGCAGTACTTC.

The chain recombines TRBV4-1 with TRBJ1-5, with 8 bases fitting TRBD1. The germline CDR1 and CDR2 sequences are MGHRA and YSYEKL. The CDR3 length is 16 residues. Trimming cost V 0 bases and J 7 bases; bases outside gene matches: 8. The CDR3 loop reads CASSQDFGQGYQPQHF. CDR3 nucleotides: TGCGCCAGCAGCCAAGATTTCGGACAGGGATACCAGCCCCAGCATTTT.

The chain is built from TRBV28 and TRBJ1-2; D gene uncertain. Looked up from germline, CDR1 is MDHEN and CDR2 is SYDVKM. Trimming pared 6 bases from V and 5 bases from J, leaving 10 bases between. This CDR3 is built from 12 residues. CDR3 region: CASSQVTYGYTF. CDR3 coding DNA: TGTGCCAGCAGCCAAGTCACTTATGGCTACACCTTC.

This chain links TRBV6-5 with TRBJ1-2; D is ambiguous. The CDR3 length is 14 residues. The germline gives CDR1 MNHEY, CDR2 SVGAGI. V dropped 0 bases and J dropped 7 bases, with 12 bases sitting between them. DNA of the CDR3: TGTGCCAGCAGTTACTCGATGGGGAGAAGTGGCTACACCTTC. Protein: CASSYSMGRSGYTF.

CDR3 amino acids: CASSLWGSGGIASTDTQYF. CDR3 coding DNA: TGTGCCAGCAGCTTATGGGGTAGCGGGGGGATCGCTAGCACAGATACGCAGTATTTT. The J gene is TRBJ2-3, the V gene TRBV11-3; 10 bases fit TRBD2. Germline CDR1 is SGHNT and CDR2 is YENEEA. The CDR3 contains 19 residues. V lost 2 bases, J lost 0 bases, and 11 bases stayed unmatched.

The V gene is TRBV5-1, the J gene TRBJ1-1; no definite D call. The CDR3 has 12 residues. The V gene's germline CDR1 is SGHRS and CDR2 YFSETQ. The V and J ends lost 6 bases and 7 bases respectively, with 13 bases between them. The CDR3, as DNA: TGCGCCAGCACAGCGGCGACTAATGAAGCTTTCTTT. Translation: CASTAATNEAFF. The full variable domain, in which reference TRBV5-1 and TRBJ1-1 provide the parts outside the CDR3, is KAGVTQTPRYLIKTRGQQVTLSCSPISGHRSVSWYQQTPGQGLQFLFEYFSETQRNKGNFPGRFSGRQFSNSRSEMNVSTLELGDSALYLCASTAATNEAFFGQGTRLTVV.

The genes are TRBV10-3 and TRBJ1-2; no firm D call. V lost 6 bases, J lost 4 bases, and 12 bases lay in between. Germline CDR1 reads ENHRY; CDR2 reads SYGVKD. The CDR3 totals 13 residues. The CDR3 nucleotides read TGTGCCATCAGGGCAACATCAACCTATGGCTACACCTTC. Translated, it gives CAIRATSTYGYTF.

The chain combines TRBV29-1 with TRBJ2-7; D possibly corresponds to TRBD1 (6 bases). Germline V CDR1 and CDR2: SQVTM, ANQGSEA. The CDR3 covers 12 residues. V lost 6 bases, J lost 3 bases, and 12 bases lay in between. The CDR3 nucleotides are TGCAGCGTCGCGGACAGTTACTACGAGCAGTACTTC. Translated: CSVADSYYEQYF.

This clone has just one count. This chain connects TRBV28 to TRBJ1-2; a possible D gene is TRBD1 (6 bases). In germline, CDR1 is MDHEN, CDR2 SYDVKM. Trimming took off 6 bases at V and 8 bases at J, with 19 bases between the two ends. This CDR3 spans 14 amino acids. The CDR3 bases are TGTGCCAGCAGCCTAGGTGACAGGCTGTCCGGCTACACCTTC. This translates into CASSLGDRLSGYTF.

Comments on this clone: Relative to the germline gene, one junction end is altered; a read error may explain this. The chain is built from TRBV7-7 and TRBJ1-3, with 7 bases aligning to TRBD1. The CDR3 spans 16 residues. Germline CDR1 and CDR2: SSHAT and FNYEAQ (reference sequence). The CDR3 sequence is CASSRAGTVSGNTIYF. The CDR3 DNA reads as TGTGCTAGCAGCAGAGCAGGGACAGTCTCTGGAAACACCATATATTTT.

The V and J genes are TRBV6-5 and TRBJ1-5, with D possibly being TRBD1 (5 bases). V shed 4 bases and J shed 3 bases, with 10 bases lying between them. Germline V gives CDR1 MNHEY, CDR2 SVGAGI. The length of the CDR3 is 14 residues. The CDR3 sequence: CASSSGGYNQPQHF. In DNA form, the CDR3 reads TGTGCCAGCAGTTCGGGGGGTTACAATCAGCCCCAGCATTTT.

The rearrangement joins TRBV21-1 to TRBJ2-7; the table's D call of TRBD2 was not tested on the DNA. TRBV21-1 is given as a pseudogene. CDR3 length: 15 residues. CDR3 sequence reads: CASSKGGREAYEQYF. The CDR3 DNA follows: TGTGCCAGCAGCAAAGGAGGGAGGGAGGCCTACGAGCAGTACTTC.

CDR3 sequence: CASGTQGTETQYF. The CDR3 DNA reads TGTGCCAGCGGGACCCAGGGGACGGAGACCCAGTACTTC. The rearrangement joins TRBV14 to TRBJ2-5, with D maybe TRBD1 (6 bases). This CDR3 comprises 13 residues. CDR1 SGHDN and CDR2 FVKESK come from the germline V gene. The V gene lost 8 bases and the J gene lost 5 bases, with 15 bases spanning the gap.

The genes are TRBV6-5 and TRBJ1-5; 7 positions agree with TRBD1. There are 14 residues in the CDR3. J lost 9 bases, V lost 4 bases, and 9 bases had no gene match. CDR1 and CDR2 (germline): MNHEY, SVGAGI. CDR3 nucleotides: TGTGCCAGCAGTTCCGACAGGGATCTTCGGCCCCAGCATTTT. It yields the protein CASSSDRDLRPQHF.

This clone was counted only a few times. The rearrangement joins TRBV6-4 to TRBJ2-3; possible D gene TRBD1, 5 bases. CDR1 MRHNA and CDR2 SNTAGT come from the germline V gene. CDR3 size: 15 residues. Trimming left V 0 bases short and J 5 bases short, with 12 bases between. The CDR3, as DNA: TGTGCCAGCAGTGACTCGTTAGGACAAGGAGATACGCAGTATTTT. Translation gives CASSDSLGQGDTQYF.

The chain combines TRBV5-6 with TRBJ2-4; tentative D call: TRBD2 (5 bases). This CDR3 is built from 13 residues. Germline V gene data show CDR1 as SGHDT and CDR2 as YYEEEE. V was cut by 0 bases and J by 13 bases, with 14 bases left in between. The CDR3 protein is CASSLDIASHQYF. The CDR3 nucleotides are TGTGCCAGCAGCTTGGATATCGCTAGCCACCAGTACTTC.

V is TRBV7-2 and J is TRBJ2-5; 9 bases align to TRBD2. Germline lookup yields CDR1 SGHTA and CDR2 FQGNSA. The CDR3 spans 14 residues. J was trimmed by 5 bases and V by 3 bases; bases with no gene match: 4. CDR3 sequence: CASSLAGGPETQYF. CDR3 coding DNA: TGTGCCAGCAGCTTGGCGGGAGGGCCGGAGACCCAGTACTTC.